This entry concerns a single T cell receptor (beta chain). No antigen is known for it. The data derive from a study of cytomegalovirus exposure and HLA in healthy donors. Study-wide results and limits: Segments of the TCR beta V type were, in most cases, productive about 90% or about 30% of the time in an earlier analysis. Serostatus for CMV was the only available immune exposure information. TRBV6-2, TRBV6-3 and some other V segments were excluded as indistinguishable. Cytomegalovirus-associated TCR beta chains were listed, numbering roughly 150.

With 2 bases clipped from V and 5 bases from J, the junction kept 5 bases outside the gene matches. The CDR3 is 14 residues long. CDR1 MDHEN and CDR2 SYDVKM come from the germline V gene. Vbeta (60) and Jbeta (13) primers were used in the PCR. This table comes from immunoSEQ multiplex PCR, and its TCRdb copy is limited to in-frame clones, with some not included. In the table there are about 300,000 clones, around 86% of which are singletons. This chain uses TRBV28 with TRBJ2-7; TRBD1 matches at 8 bases. The material sequenced was PBMCs. This clonotype was obtained from a man aged 40-49 years in good health and CMV-seropositive. In DNA, the CDR3 is TGTGCCAGCAGTTTACAGGACAGGGTAGACGAGCAGTACTTC. Protein: CASSLQDRVDEQYF.